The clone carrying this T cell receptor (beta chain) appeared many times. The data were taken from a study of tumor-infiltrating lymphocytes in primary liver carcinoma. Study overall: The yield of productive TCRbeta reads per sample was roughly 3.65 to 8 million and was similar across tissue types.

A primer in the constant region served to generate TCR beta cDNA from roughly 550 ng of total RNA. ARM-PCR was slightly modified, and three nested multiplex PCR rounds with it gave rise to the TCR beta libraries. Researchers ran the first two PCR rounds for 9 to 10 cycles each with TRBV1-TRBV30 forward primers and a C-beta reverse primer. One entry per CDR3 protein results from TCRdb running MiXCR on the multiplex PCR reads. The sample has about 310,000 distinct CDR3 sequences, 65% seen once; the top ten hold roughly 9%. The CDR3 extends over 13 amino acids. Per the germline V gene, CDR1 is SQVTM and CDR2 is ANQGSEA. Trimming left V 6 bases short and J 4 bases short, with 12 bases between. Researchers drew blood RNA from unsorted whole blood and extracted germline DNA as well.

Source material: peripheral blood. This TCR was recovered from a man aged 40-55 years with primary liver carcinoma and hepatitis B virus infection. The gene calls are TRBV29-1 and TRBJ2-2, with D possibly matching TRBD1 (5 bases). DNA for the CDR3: TGCAGCGTCGGATTGGGGCGCACCGGGGAGCTGTTTTTT. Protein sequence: CSVGLGRTGELFF.